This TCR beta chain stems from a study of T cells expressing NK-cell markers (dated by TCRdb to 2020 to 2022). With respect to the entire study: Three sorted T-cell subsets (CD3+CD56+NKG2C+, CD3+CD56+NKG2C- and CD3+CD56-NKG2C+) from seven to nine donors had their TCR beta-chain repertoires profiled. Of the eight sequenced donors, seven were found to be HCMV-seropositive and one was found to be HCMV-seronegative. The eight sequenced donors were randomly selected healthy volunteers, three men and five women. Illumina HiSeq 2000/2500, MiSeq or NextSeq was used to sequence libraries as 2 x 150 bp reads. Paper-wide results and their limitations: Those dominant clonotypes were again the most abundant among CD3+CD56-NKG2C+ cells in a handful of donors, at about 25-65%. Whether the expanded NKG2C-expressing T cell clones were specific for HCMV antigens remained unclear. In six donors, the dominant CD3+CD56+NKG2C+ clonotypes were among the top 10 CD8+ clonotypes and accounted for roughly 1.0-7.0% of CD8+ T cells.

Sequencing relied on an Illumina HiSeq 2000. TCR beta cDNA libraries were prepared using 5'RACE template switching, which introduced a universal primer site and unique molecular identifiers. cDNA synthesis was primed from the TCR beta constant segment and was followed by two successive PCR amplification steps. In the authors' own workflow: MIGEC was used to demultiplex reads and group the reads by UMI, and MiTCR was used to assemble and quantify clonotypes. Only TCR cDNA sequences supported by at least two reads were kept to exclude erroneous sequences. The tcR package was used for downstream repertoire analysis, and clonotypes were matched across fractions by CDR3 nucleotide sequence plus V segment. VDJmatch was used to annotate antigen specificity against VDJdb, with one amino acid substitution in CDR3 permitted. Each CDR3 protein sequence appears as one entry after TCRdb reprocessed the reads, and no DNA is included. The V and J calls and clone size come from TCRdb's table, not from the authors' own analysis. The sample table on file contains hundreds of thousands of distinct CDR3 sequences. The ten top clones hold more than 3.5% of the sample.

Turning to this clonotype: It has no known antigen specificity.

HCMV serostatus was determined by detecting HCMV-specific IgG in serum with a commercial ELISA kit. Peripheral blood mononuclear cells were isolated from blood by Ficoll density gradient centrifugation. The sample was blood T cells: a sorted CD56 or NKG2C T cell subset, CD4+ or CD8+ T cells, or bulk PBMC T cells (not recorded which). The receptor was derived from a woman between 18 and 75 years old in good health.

Here the CDR3 is given as CASSPLGPDTQYF. This receptor chain uses TRBV5-5 and TRBJ2-3. The germline V gene (reference sequence) supplies CDR1 SGHKS and CDR2 YYEKEE. Reading from cysteine to phenylalanine, the CDR3 counts 13 amino acids. No DNA is recorded.